Included here is one T cell receptor (beta chain) sequence, with context. Antigen specificity is unknown. TCRdb ran MiXCR on the 5' RACE reads and lists one entry per CDR3 protein. Here the sample spans fewer than 600,000 distinct CDR3 sequences, about 20% being singletons. This specimen comes from a study of T-cell memory formation after mild COVID-19. Findings of the study overall: Some responding clones appeared in pre-infection memory, suggesting cross-reactive memory joined.

V gave up 2 bases and J gave up 2 bases, with 6 bases separating them. Germline values: CDR1 GTSNPN, CDR2 SVGIG (reference sequence). There are 12 residues in the CDR3. The TCR comes from an adult woman who had mild COVID-19 (a few samples of this study predate the infection). Cell type and time point are not known. The sequenced sample consisted of PBMCs or a T cell subset sorted from them (not recorded which). The J gene is TRBJ1-1, the V gene TRBV30; no clear D. CDR3 sequence: CAWSWGNTEAFF. The CDR3 DNA reads as TGTGCCTGGAGTTGGGGAAACACTGAAGCTTTCTTT.